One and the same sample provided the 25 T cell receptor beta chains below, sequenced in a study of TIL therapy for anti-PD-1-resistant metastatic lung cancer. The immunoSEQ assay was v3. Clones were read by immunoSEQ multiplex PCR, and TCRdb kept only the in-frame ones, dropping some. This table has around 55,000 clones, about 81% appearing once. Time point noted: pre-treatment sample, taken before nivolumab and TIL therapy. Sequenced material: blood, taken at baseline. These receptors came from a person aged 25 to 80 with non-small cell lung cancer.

This chain's CDR3 is CASSLNLGRMNTEAFF. CDR3 DNA sequence: TGTGCCAGCAGTTTAAATTTAGGGCGGATGAACACTGAAGCTTTCTTT. This chain joins TRBV28 and TRBJ1-1; D unresolved. CDR3 length equals 16 residues. CDR1 MDHEN and CDR2 SYDVKM come from the germline V gene. Trimming left V 2 bases short and J 0 bases short, with 13 bases between.

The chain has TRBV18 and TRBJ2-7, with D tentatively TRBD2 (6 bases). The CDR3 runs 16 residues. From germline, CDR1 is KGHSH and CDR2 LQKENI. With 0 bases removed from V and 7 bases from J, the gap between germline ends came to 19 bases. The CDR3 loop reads CASSPPNSGSVNEQYF. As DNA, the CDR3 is TGTGCCAGCTCACCACCGAATTCCGGGAGCGTAAATGAGCAGTACTTC.

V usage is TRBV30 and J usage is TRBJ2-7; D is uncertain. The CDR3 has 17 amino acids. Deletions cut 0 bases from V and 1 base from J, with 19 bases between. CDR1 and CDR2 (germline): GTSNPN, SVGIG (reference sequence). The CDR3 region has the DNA TGTGCCTGGAGTGTACTCGGTATGACCGGACGGTCCTACGAGCAGTACTTC. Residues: CAWSVLGMTGRSYEQYF.

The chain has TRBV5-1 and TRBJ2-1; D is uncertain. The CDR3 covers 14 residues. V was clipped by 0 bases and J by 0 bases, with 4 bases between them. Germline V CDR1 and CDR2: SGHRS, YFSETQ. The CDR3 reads CASSLESSYNEQFF. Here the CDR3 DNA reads TGCGCCAGCAGCTTGGAGAGCTCCTACAATGAGCAGTTCTTC.

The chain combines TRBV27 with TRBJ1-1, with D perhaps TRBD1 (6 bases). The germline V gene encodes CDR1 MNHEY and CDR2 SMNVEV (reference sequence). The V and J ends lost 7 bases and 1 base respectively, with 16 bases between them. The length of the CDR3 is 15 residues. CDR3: CASTLRQGSNTEAFF. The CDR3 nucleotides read TGTGCCAGCACCCTCCGCCAGGGGTCGAACACTGAAGCTTTCTTT.

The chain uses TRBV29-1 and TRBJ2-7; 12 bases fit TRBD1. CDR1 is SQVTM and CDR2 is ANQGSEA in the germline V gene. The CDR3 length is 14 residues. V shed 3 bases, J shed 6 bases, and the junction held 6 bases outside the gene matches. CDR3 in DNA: TGCAGCGTTGATGGGGGGACAGGGGGCGTCGAGCAGTACTTC. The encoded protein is CSVDGGTGGVEQYF.

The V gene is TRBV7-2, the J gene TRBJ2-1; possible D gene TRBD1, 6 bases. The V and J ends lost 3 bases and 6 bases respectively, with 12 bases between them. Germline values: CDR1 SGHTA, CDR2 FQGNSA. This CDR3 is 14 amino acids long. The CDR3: CASSFSDRINEQFF. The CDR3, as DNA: TGTGCCAGCAGCTTTTCGGACAGAATCAATGAGCAGTTCTTC.

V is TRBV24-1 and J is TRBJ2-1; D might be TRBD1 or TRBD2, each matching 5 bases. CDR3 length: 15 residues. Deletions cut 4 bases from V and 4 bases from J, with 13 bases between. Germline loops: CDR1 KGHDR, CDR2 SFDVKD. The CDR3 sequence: CATSDPGTEYNEQFF. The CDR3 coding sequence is TGTGCCACCAGTGACCCCGGGACGGAGTACAATGAGCAGTTCTTC.

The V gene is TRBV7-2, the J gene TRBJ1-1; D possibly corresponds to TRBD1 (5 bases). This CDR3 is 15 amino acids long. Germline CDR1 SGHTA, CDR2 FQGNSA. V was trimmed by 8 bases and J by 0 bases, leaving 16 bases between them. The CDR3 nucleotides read TGTGCCAGCCGCCCCCAGGGTACTATGAACACTGAAGCTTTCTTT. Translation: CASRPQGTMNTEAFF.

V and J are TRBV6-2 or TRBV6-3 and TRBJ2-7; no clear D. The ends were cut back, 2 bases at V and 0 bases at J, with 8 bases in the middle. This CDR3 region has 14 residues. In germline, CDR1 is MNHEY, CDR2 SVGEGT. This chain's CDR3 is CASSYRSYSYEQYF. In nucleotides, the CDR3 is TGTGCCAGCAGTTACAGGTCCTACTCCTACGAGCAGTACTTC.

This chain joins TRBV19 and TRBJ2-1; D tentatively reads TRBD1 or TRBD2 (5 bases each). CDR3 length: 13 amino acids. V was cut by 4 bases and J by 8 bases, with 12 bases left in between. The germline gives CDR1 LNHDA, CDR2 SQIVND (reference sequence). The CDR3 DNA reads TGTGCCAGTAGTACCGAACTAGGGGATGAGCAGTTCTTC. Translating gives CASSTELGDEQFF.

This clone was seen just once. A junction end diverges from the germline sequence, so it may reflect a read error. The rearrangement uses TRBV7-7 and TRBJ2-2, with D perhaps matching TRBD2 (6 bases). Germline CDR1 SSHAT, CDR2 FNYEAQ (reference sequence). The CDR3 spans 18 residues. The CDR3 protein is CASSLSLAAAANTGELFF. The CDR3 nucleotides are TGTGCTAGCAGCTTGTCACTAGCAGCGGCGGCGAACACCGGGGAGCTGTTTTTT.

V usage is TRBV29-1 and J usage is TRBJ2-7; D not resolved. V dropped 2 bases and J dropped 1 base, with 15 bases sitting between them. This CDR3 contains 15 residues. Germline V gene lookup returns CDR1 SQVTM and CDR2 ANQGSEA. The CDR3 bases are TGCAGCGTTGAACAAGGCCTACCCCCGTCCTACGAGCAGTACTTC. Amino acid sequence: CSVEQGLPPSYEQYF.

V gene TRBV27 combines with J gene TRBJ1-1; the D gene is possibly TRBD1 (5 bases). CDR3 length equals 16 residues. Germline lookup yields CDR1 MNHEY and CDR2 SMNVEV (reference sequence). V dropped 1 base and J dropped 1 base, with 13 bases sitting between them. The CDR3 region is CASSLFRRQKNTEAFF. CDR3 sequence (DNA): TGTGCCAGCAGTTTATTCCGAAGACAGAAGAACACTGAAGCTTTCTTT.

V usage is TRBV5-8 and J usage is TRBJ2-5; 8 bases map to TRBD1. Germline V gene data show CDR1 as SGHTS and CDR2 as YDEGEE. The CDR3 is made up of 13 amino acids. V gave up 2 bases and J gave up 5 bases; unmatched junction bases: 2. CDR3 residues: CASSFYRGETQYF. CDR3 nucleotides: TGTGCCAGCAGCTTTTACAGGGGGGAGACCCAGTACTTC.

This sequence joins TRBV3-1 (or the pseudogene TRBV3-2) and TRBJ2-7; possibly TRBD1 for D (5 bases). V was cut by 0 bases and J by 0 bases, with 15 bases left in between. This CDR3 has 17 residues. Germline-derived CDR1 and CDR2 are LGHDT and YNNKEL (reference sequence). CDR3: CASSQEGLQGYSYEQYF. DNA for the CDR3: TGTGCCAGCAGCCAAGAGGGTTTGCAGGGATACTCCTACGAGCAGTACTTC.

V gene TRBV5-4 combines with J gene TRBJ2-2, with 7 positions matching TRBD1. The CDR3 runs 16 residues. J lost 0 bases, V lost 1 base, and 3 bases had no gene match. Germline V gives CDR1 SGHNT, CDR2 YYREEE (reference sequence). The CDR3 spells CASSLRDSANTGELFF. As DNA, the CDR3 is TGTGCCAGCAGCTTGCGGGACAGCGCGAACACCGGGGAGCTGTTTTTT.

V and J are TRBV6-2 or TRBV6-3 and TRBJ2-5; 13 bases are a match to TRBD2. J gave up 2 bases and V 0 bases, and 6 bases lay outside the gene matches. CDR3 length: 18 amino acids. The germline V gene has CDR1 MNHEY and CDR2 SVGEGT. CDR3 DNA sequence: TGTGCCAGCAGTTACTCGAGACTAGCGGGGGGAGTACAAGAGACCCAGTACTTC. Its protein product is CASSYSRLAGGVQETQYF.

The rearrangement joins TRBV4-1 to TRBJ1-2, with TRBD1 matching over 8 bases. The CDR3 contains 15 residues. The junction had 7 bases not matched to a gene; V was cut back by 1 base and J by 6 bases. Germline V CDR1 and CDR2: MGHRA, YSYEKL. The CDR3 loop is CASSQALQGAHGYTF. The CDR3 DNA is TGCGCCAGCAGCCAAGCCCTCCAGGGGGCTCATGGCTACACCTTC.

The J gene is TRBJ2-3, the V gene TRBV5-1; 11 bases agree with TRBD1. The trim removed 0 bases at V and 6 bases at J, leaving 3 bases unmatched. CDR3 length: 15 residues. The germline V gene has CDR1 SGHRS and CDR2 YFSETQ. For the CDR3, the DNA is TGCGCCAGCAGCTTGGAAGGGACAGGGGGGGATACGCAGTATTTT. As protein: CASSLEGTGGDTQYF.

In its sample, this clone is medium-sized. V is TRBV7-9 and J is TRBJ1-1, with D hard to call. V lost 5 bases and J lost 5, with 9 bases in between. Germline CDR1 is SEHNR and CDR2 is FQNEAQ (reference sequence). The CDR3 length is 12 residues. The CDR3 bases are TGTGCCAGCAGCCCAATCGGAACTGAAGCTTTCTTT. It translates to CASSPIGTEAFF.

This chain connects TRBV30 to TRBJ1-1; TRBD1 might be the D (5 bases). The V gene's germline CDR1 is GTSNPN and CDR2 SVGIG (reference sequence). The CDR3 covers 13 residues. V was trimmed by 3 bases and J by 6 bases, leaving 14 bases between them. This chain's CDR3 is CAWRPPGFAEAFF. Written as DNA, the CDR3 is TGTGCCTGGAGACCTCCAGGGTTCGCTGAAGCTTTCTTT.

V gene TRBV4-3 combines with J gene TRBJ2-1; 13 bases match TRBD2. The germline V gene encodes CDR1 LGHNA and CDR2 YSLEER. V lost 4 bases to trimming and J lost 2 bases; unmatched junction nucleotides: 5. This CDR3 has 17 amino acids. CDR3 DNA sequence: TGCGCCAGCAGCCCCGAAGGACTAGCGGGGGCCTACAATGAGCAGTTCTTC. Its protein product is CASSPEGLAGAYNEQFF.

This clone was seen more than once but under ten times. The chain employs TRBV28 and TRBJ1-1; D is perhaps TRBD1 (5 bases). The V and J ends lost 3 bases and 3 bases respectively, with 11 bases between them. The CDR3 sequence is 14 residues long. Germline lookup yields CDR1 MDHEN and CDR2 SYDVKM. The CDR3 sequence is CASSFGDRYTEAFF. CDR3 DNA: TGTGCCAGCAGTTTCGGGGACCGATACACTGAAGCTTTCTTT.

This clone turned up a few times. CDR3: CASSAGGASGANVLTF. The CDR3, as DNA: TGTGCCAGCAGTGCCGGGGGGGCCTCTGGGGCCAACGTCCTGACTTTC. This chain links TRBV2 with TRBJ2-6; TRBD2 agrees at 8 bases. CDR3 length equals 16 residues. Germline CDR1 and CDR2: SNHLY and FYNNEI. With 4 bases clipped from V and 0 bases from J, the junction kept 2 bases outside the gene matches. The entire variable domain, with the rest obtained from reference TRBV2 and TRBJ2-6, is as follows: EPEVTQTPSHQVTQMGQEVILRCVPISNHLYFYWYRQILGQKVEFLVSFYNNEISEKSEIFDDQFSVERPDGSNFTLKIRSTKLEDSAMYFCASSAGGASGANVLTFGAGSRLTVL.